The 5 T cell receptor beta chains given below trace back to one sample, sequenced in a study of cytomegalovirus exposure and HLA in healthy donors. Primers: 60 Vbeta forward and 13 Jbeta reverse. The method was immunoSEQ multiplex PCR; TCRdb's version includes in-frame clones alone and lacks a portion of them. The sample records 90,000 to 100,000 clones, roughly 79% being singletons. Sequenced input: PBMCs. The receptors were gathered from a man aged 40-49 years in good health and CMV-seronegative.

The CDR3 DNA follows: TGTGCCAGCAGTTACACAGGGGTGTCGGCGTCGGGTGAGCAGTACTTC. This codes for CASSYTGVSASGEQYF. This sequence joins TRBV28 and TRBJ2-7, with 7 bases aligning to TRBD1. CDR3 size: 16 residues. The V segment lost 4 bases and the J segment 7 bases; nucleotides outside the gene matches: 16. Germline V gives CDR1 MDHEN, CDR2 SYDVKM.

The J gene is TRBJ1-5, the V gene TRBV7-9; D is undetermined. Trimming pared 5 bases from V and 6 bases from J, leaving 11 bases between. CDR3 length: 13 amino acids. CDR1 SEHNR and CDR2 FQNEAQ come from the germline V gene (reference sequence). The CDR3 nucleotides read TGTGCCAGCAGCAGTGAGTCGGTTCAGCCCCAGCATTTT. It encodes CASSSESVQPQHF.

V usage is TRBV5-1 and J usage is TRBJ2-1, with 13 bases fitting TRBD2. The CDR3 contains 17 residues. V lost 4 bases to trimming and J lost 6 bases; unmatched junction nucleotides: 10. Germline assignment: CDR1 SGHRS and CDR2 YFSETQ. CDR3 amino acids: CASSRRLTSGGGNEQFF. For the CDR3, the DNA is TGCGCCAGCAGCCGAAGATTAACTAGCGGGGGGGGCAATGAGCAGTTCTTC.

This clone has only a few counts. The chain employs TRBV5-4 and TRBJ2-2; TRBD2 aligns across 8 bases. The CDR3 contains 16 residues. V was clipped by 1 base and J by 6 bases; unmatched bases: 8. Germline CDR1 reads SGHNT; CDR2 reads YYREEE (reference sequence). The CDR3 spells CASSLKERGRAGELFF. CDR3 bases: TGTGCCAGCAGCTTGAAGGAGCGGGGGAGGGCCGGGGAGCTGTTTTTT.

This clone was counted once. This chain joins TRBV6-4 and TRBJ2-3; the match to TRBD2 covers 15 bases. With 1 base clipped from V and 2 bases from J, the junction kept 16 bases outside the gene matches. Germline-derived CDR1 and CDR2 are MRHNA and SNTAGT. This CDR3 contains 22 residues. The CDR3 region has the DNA TGTGCCAGCAGTGACTTGTCCGGGACTAGCGGGGGGCCACTCGAACACACAGATACGCAGTATTTT. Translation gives CASSDLSGTSGGPLEHTDTQYF.